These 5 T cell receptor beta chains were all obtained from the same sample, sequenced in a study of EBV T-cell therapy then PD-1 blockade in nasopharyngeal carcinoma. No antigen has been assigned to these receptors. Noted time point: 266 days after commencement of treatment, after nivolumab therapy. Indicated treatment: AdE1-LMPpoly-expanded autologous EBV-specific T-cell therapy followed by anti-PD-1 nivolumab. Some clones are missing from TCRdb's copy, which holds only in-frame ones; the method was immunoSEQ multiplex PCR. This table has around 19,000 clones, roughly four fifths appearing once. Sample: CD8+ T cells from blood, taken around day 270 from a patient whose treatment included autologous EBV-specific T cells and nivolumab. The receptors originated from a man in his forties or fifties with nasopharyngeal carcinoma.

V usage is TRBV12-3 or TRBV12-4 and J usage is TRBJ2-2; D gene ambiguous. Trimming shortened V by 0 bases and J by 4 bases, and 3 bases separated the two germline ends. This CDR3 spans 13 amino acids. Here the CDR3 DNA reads TGTGCCAGCAGTTTAGCGGCCACCGGGGAGCTGTTTTTT. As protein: CASSLAATGELFF.

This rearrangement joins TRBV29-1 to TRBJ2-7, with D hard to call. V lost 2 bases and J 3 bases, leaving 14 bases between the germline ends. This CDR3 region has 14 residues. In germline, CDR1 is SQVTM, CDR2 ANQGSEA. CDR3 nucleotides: TGCAGCGTTGAAAGGGCAGGCAACGGCTACGAGCAGTACTTC. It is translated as CSVERAGNGYEQYF.

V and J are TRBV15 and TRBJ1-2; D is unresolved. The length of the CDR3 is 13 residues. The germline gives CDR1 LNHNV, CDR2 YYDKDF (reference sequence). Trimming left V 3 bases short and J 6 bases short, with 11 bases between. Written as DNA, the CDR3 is TGTGCCACCAGCAGTACGGGTGCCCATGGCTACACCTTC. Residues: CATSSTGAHGYTF.

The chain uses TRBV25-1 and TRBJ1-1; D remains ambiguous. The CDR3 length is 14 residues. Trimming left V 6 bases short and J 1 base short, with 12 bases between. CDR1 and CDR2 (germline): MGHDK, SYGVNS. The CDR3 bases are TGTGCCAGCAGGTCAAGCAAGGCGAACACTGAAGCTTTCTTT. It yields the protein CASRSSKANTEAFF. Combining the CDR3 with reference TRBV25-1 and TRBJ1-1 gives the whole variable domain EADIYQTPRYLVIGTGKKITLECSQTMGHDKMYWYQQDPGMELHLIHYSYGVNSTEKGDLSSESTVSRIRTEHFPLTLESARPSHTSQYLCASRSSKANTEAFFGQGTRLTVV.

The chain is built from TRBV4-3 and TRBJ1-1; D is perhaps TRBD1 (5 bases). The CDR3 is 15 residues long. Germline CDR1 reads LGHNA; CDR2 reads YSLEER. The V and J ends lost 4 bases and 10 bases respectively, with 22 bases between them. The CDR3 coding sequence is TGCGCCAGCAGCCTATGGACATTCTCTGGGCTGGGAGCTTTCTTT. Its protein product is CASSLWTFSGLGAFF.